One sample yielded the 32 T cell receptor beta chains listed below, sequenced in a study of human T cells and chemical hapten exposure (dated by TCRdb to the early 2020s). The library relied on RACE. The run used a NextSeq 500. TCRdb reprocessing: public reads trimmed at Q25 with fastp, clones called with MiXCR, in-frame beta chains kept. Every distinct CDR3 protein forms one entry, paired with its most common genes and DNA. This sample lists over 300,000 distinct CDR3 sequences; more than 4.5% were detected once. Together, the top ten hold 2% to 3% of the sample. In the paper's terms, the time point label means: pre-sensitization, week 0. This specimen's treatment or condition label, per the study, means: therapeutic diphenylcyclopropenone sensitization with weekly scalp DPC. Here the sequenced sample was whole blood, taken in connection with sensitization to the hapten diphenylcyclopropenone (DPC). The receptors were sampled from a woman aged 50 to 60 with alopecia areata. Some clones in this sample may be carry-over from other donors' samples.

This clonotype was detected only a few times. This sequence joins TRBV12-3 or TRBV12-4 and TRBJ1-3, with D perhaps matching TRBD1 (5 bases). The CDR3 covers 15 residues. Between the trimmed V and J ends, which lost 4 bases and 6 bases, there was a span of 16 bases. CDR3 sequence: CASSSRATVTNTIYF. The CDR3 DNA sequence: TGTGCCAGCAGTTCCAGGGCCACTGTGACAAACACCATATATTTT.

This clonotype was seen a handful of times. The chain recombines TRBV6-2 or TRBV6-3 with TRBJ2-7, with D uncertain. The germline V and J ends were trimmed by 8 bases and 6 bases, with 8 bases remaining between them. The CDR3 spans 10 residues. CDR1 is MNHEY, CDR2 SVGEGT, per germline. The CDR3 coding sequence is TGTGCCAGCCGAGTAGGCGAGCAGTACTTC. Its translation: CASRVGEQYF.

This clonotype came up a few times. The chain has TRBV7-2 and TRBJ1-5; tentative D call: TRBD1 (6 bases). The CDR3 has 16 amino acids. V lost 2 bases and J 4 bases, leaving 15 bases between the germline ends. Germline lookup yields CDR1 SGHTA and CDR2 FQGNSA. The CDR3 DNA follows: TGTGCCAGCAGCTTACGCAGGGGTTTATCAAATCAGCCCCAGCATTTT. It codes for CASSLRRGLSNQPQHF.

The chain links TRBV20-1 to TRBJ2-1; a weak D match, TRBD2 (7 bases). Per germline, CDR1 DFQATT and CDR2 SNEGSKA (reference sequence). The CDR3 consists of 16 residues. V lost 1 base to trimming and J lost 2 bases, with 15 bases between them. For the CDR3, the DNA is TGCAGTGCTAGAGCAGGGCGGGGGCCAGCCTACAATGAGCAGTTCTTC. Translated, it gives CSARAGRGPAYNEQFF.

This clonotype was recorded a few times. The chain joins TRBV5-1 to TRBJ1-4; possibly TRBD1 for D (6 bases). V was cut by 6 bases and J by 2 bases, with 11 bases left in between. CDR1 is SGHRS, CDR2 YFSETQ, per germline. This CDR3 is 14 amino acids long. The DNA of the CDR3 is TGCGCCAGCACACTCAGGGGCACTAATGAAAAACTGTTTTTT. Its translation is CASTLRGTNEKLFF.

In this sample, this clonotype turned up a few times. The DNA for the CDR3 is TGCGCCAGCAGCTTGCGAGGGGTTGGCACAGATACGCAGTATTTT. It yields the protein CASSLRGVGTDTQYF. The gene calls are TRBV5-1 and TRBJ2-3; possibly TRBD1 or TRBD2 for D (5 bases each). V was clipped by 1 base and J by 1 base, with 10 bases between them. The germline gives CDR1 SGHRS, CDR2 YFSETQ. The CDR3 consists of 15 residues.

This clonotype was observed a few times. The chain combines TRBV4-2 with TRBJ2-1, with D perhaps matching TRBD2 (7 bases). Germline V gene sequence: CDR1 LGHNA, CDR2 YNFKEQ. Trimming took 3 bases from V and 9 from J, leaving 15 bases between them. This CDR3 is built from 14 residues. For the CDR3, the DNA is TGTGCCAGCAGCCAGGATTTTAGGGGGGGTGAGCAGTTCTTC. Residues: CASSQDFRGGEQFF.

At least ten counts were recorded for this clonotype. V and J are TRBV12-3 or TRBV12-4 and TRBJ1-2, with TRBD1 identical over 9 bases. V lost 6 bases to trimming and J lost 7 bases; unmatched junction nucleotides: 6. The CDR3 contains 13 residues. CDR3 region: CASSRDRVSGYTF. The CDR3 nucleotides are TGTGCCAGCAGCCGGGACAGGGTGTCTGGCTACACCTTC.

This clonotype was counted many times. V and J are TRBV12-3 or TRBV12-4 and TRBJ1-6; D uncertain. This CDR3 has 15 amino acids. V lost 1 base to trimming and J lost 7 bases, with 11 bases between them. The CDR3 here is CASSLEGGRNSPLHF. In DNA form, the CDR3 reads TGTGCCAGCAGTTTAGAGGGAGGAAGGAATTCACCCCTCCACTTT.

This clonotype was observed a few times. The chain is built from TRBV20-1 and TRBJ2-7, with D perhaps TRBD2 (6 bases). Trimming stripped 3 bases from V and 2 bases from J, with 11 bases between. CDR3 length: 13 residues. Germline V lookup: CDR1 DFQATT, CDR2 SNEGSKA (reference sequence). The CDR3 sequence: CSARSGPTYEQYF. The CDR3 region has the DNA TGCAGTGCTAGGAGCGGGCCCACCTACGAGCAGTACTTC.

This clonotype has at least ten counts. The chain links TRBV12-3 or TRBV12-4 to TRBJ2-7, with unresolved D. V was pared by 6 bases and J by 0 bases, with 15 bases between. CDR3 length: 15 amino acids. The CDR3 here is CASSYAHGSSYEQYF. The CDR3 bases are TGTGCCAGCAGCTATGCACACGGGTCCTCCTACGAGCAGTACTTC.

This rearrangement joins TRBV12-3 or TRBV12-4 to TRBJ2-5; TRBD1 might be the D (6 bases). The CDR3 runs 13 residues. V was pared by 5 bases and J by 4 bases, with 11 bases between. The CDR3 DNA sequence: TGTGCCAGCAGTCCCTCACAGGGAGAGACCCAGTACTTC. Encoded protein: CASSPSQGETQYF.

In this sample, this clonotype turned up a few times. This chain links TRBV5-5 with TRBJ1-2, with D perhaps matching TRBD1 (5 bases). Trimming removed 1 base at V and 4 bases at J, with 11 bases between. Germline CDR1 is SGHKS and CDR2 is YYEKEE (reference sequence). There are 14 residues in the CDR3. CDR3 sequence reads: CASSLLGQGYGYTF. DNA for the CDR3: TGTGCCAGCAGCTTGCTAGGCCAGGGCTATGGCTACACCTTC.

This clonotype was seen just once. A read error may explain this, as a much larger clone is one base away. The V and J genes are TRBV28 and TRBJ2-7; a possible D gene is TRBD2 (5 bases). Trimming shortened V by 3 bases and J by 4 bases, and 16 bases separated the two germline ends. This CDR3 has 15 amino acids. Germline assignment: CDR1 MDHEN and CDR2 SYDVKM. The CDR3 loop reads CASSFRGPTIYEQYF. The CDR3 bases are TGTGCCAGCAGTTTTAGAGGGCCAACGATTTACGAGCAGTACTTC.

The chain has TRBV12-5 and TRBJ2-3, with 7 nucleotides matching TRBD2. V shed 7 bases, J shed 4 bases, and the junction held 11 bases outside the gene matches. CDR3 length: 15 residues. Looked up from germline, CDR1 is LGHNT and CDR2 is FRNRAP. For the CDR3, the DNA is TGTGCTAGTGTACCACGGGACTACACGCCAGATACGCAGTATTTT. It is translated as CASVPRDYTPDTQYF.

This clonotype was recorded many times. The CDR3 DNA is TGTGCCAGCAGTCCCGGGACAGCGAGCTCCTACAATGAGCAGTTCTTC. Protein sequence: CASSPGTASSYNEQFF. The chain links TRBV12-3 or TRBV12-4 to TRBJ2-1, with 7 bases matching TRBD1. The J segment lost 0 bases and the V segment lost 5 bases, leaving 7 bases of the junction unmatched. This CDR3 region has 16 residues.

There are many counts of this clonotype. Here the CDR3 reads CASSLGGTNSGANVLTF. DNA for the CDR3: TGTGCCAGCAGCTTAGGTGGGACTAACTCTGGGGCCAACGTCCTGACTTTC. The rearrangement links TRBV7-2 to TRBJ2-6, with 7 bases matching TRBD2. The V and J ends lost 1 base and 0 bases, in that order; junction bases with no gene match: 3. The CDR3 extends over 17 amino acids. The germline CDR1 and CDR2 sequences are SGHTA and FQGNSA.

V gene TRBV7-2 combines with J gene TRBJ1-2; D gene ambiguous. The germline V gene has CDR1 SGHTA and CDR2 FQGNSA. The V and J ends lost 0 bases and 8 bases respectively, with 7 bases between them. The CDR3 consists of 12 residues. The CDR3 DNA reads as TGTGCCAGCAGCTTAGCCCCTGACGGCTACACCTTC. It codes for CASSLAPDGYTF.

This clonotype was counted only a few times. V and J are TRBV7-2 and TRBJ1-2; D gene ambiguous. This CDR3 comprises 13 residues. Trimming stripped 4 bases from V and 4 bases from J, with 10 bases between. CDR1 is SGHTA and CDR2 is FQGNSA in the germline V gene. CDR3 sequence reads: CASSSPGLYGYTF. The CDR3 nucleotides are TGTGCCAGCAGCTCGCCGGGCCTCTATGGCTACACCTTC.

This clonotype was recorded many times. The V gene is TRBV7-9, the J gene TRBJ1-5; D is unresolved. Trimming cost V 5 bases and J 4 bases, with 9 bases left between them. Germline V gene lookup returns CDR1 SEHNR and CDR2 FQNEAQ (reference sequence). This CDR3 comprises 13 residues. The CDR3 spells CASSPTANQPQHF. For the CDR3, the DNA is TGTGCCAGCAGCCCCACAGCGAATCAGCCCCAGCATTTT.

There are many counts of this clonotype. The CDR3 region has the DNA TGTGCCAGCAGTTTAATCGGGGGGTCTACCTACAATGAGCAGTTCTTC. It is translated as CASSLIGGSTYNEQFF. This sequence joins TRBV12-3 or TRBV12-4 and TRBJ2-1; 7 nucleotides agree with TRBD2. This CDR3 is built from 16 residues. Trimming cost V 2 bases and J 2 bases; bases outside gene matches: 6.

This clonotype was counted between two and nine times. The rearrangement joins TRBV25-1 to TRBJ2-1; either TRBD1 or TRBD2 may supply D (6 bases each). V lost 4 bases, J lost 4 bases, and 14 bases lay in between. Germline V gene lookup returns CDR1 MGHDK and CDR2 SYGVNS. The CDR3 runs 15 residues. DNA of the CDR3: TGTGCCAGCAGTGCCCCGGGGGCGGGGTACAATGAGCAGTTCTTC. Amino acids: CASSAPGAGYNEQFF.

There are many counts of this clonotype. The chain has TRBV20-1 and TRBJ1-5; D ambiguous. Looked up from germline, CDR1 is DFQATT and CDR2 is SNEGSKA (reference sequence). V was cut by 6 bases and J by 4 bases, with 10 bases left in between. The CDR3 length is 12 residues. The CDR3 DNA reads TGCAGTGCCCAGGCAGAGAATCAGCCCCAGCATTTT. It codes for CSAQAENQPQHF.

This clonotype was counted many times. This chain uses TRBV20-1 with TRBJ1-5; D might be TRBD1 (6 bases). The CDR3 totals 13 residues. V was trimmed by 3 bases and J by 3 bases, leaving 9 bases between them. CDR1 is DFQATT and CDR2 is SNEGSKA in the germline V gene (reference sequence). The DNA for the CDR3 is TGCAGTGCTAGGTGGACAGCCAATCAGCCCCAGCATTTT. Amino acid sequence: CSARWTANQPQHF.

This chain connects TRBV5-1 to TRBJ2-2; 7 nucleotides line up with TRBD1. The CDR3 contains 16 residues. Germline V gene lookup returns CDR1 SGHRS and CDR2 YFSETQ. The junction had 5 bases not matched to a gene; V was cut back by 2 bases and J by 1 base. The CDR3 DNA reads TGCGCCAGCAGCTTCCTGACAGGGAGGAACACCGGGGAGCTGTTTTTT. Translation: CASSFLTGRNTGELFF. The variable domain in full, completed from reference TRBV5-1 and TRBJ2-2, reads KAGVTQTPRYLIKTRGQQVTLSCSPISGHRSVSWYQQTPGQGLQFLFEYFSETQRNKGNFPGRFSGRQFSNSRSEMNVSTLELGDSALYLCASSFLTGRNTGELFFGEGSRLTVL.

This clonotype was detected a few times. CDR3 DNA sequence: TGTGCCAGCAGTCAACAGGGGGCGTTTAATGAAAAACTGTTTTTT. It specifies CASSQQGAFNEKLFF. The V and J genes are TRBV27 and TRBJ1-4; the match to TRBD1 covers 9 bases. Trimming cost V 5 bases and J 4 bases; bases outside gene matches: 5. Germline V gives CDR1 MNHEY, CDR2 SMNVEV (reference sequence). The CDR3 runs to 15 residues.

In its sample, this clonotype was seen many times. The V call is TRBV7-2, the J call TRBJ2-1, with 8 bases lining up with TRBD2. In germline, CDR1 is SGHTA, CDR2 FQGNSA. The CDR3 is 18 amino acids. The J segment lost 1 base and the V segment lost 3 bases, leaving 11 bases of the junction unmatched. The CDR3 loop reads CASSLPKRESSSYNEQFF. The CDR3 DNA reads TGTGCCAGCAGCTTGCCGAAGCGGGAGTCAAGTTCCTACAATGAGCAGTTCTTC.

This clonotype came up many times. Here the CDR3 DNA reads TGTGCCAGCTCACTGGTCCTGAGCTCCTACGAGCAGTACTTC. This codes for CASSLVLSSYEQYF. V is TRBV6-1 and J is TRBJ2-7; no firm D call. The CDR3 length is 14 residues. Germline V gives CDR1 MNHNS, CDR2 SASEGT. V was clipped by 8 bases and J by 0 bases, with 14 bases between them.

This clonotype came up a few times. The V and J genes are TRBV9 and TRBJ2-3; D is unclear. V lost 3 bases and J 0 bases, leaving 8 bases between the germline ends. CDR1 is SGDLS, CDR2 YYNGEE, per germline. The length of the CDR3 is 14 residues. The CDR3 reads CASSDAASTDTQYF. The CDR3, as DNA: TGTGCCAGCAGCGACGCCGCTAGCACAGATACGCAGTATTTT.

This clonotype came up many times. This sequence joins TRBV5-8 and TRBJ1-2, with 8 bases that match TRBD1. Per the germline V gene, CDR1 is SGHTS and CDR2 is YDEGEE. The CDR3 spans 14 residues. Trimming removed 1 base from V and 8 bases from J; junction bases left unmatched: 7. The CDR3 nucleotides are TGTGCCAGCAGCTTGTCCCGCAGGGGGCAAGGCTACACCTTC. Translation: CASSLSRRGQGYTF.

Ten or more counts support this clonotype. V usage is TRBV10-1 and J usage is TRBJ2-7; 7 bases fit TRBD2. The CDR3 is 14 residues long. In germline, CDR1 is WNHNN, CDR2 SYGVQD (reference sequence). The J segment lost 2 bases and the V segment lost 2 bases, leaving 3 bases of the junction unmatched. This CDR3 reads CASSEKLAAYEQYF. The CDR3, as DNA: TGCGCCAGCAGTGAGAAGCTAGCGGCCTACGAGCAGTACTTC.

This clonotype was seen many times. The J gene is TRBJ2-1, the V gene TRBV6-2 or TRBV6-3; 13 bases line up with TRBD2. The ends lost 6 bases at V and 8 bases at J; junction bases unmatched: 13. Germline CDR1 reads MNHEY; CDR2 reads SVGEGT. The CDR3 spans 17 residues. DNA of the CDR3: TGTGCCAGCAGAATTCCGGGGAGGACTAGCGGGAGCTATGAGCAGTTCTTC. Its translation: CASRIPGRTSGSYEQFF.